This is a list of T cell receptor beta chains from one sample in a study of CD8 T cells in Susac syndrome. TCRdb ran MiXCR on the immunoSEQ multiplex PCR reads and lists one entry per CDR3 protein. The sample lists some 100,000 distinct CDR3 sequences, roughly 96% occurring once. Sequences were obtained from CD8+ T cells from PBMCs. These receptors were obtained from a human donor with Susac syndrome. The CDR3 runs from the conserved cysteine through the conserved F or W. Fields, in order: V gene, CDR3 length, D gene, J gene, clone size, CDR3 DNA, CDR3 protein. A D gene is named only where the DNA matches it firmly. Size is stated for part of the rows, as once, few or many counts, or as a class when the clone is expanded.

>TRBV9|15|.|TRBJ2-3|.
TGTGCCAGCAGCGTAGGAAGGACAGCCACAGATACGCAGTATTTT
CASSVGRTATDTQYF
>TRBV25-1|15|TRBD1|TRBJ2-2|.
TGTGCCAGCAGTGATCGGGACAGGGGCACCGGGGAGCTGTTTTTT
CASSDRDRGTGELFF
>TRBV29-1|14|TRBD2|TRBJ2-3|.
TGCAGCGTTGAGGGACTAGCGCCCACAGATACGCAGTATTTT
CSVEGLAPTDTQYF
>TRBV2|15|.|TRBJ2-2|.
TGTGCCAGCAGTGGGCACAACGCGAACACCGGGGAGCTGTTTTTT
CASSGHNANTGELFF
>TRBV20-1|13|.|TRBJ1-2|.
TGCAGTGCCACGACCCCAGGGCCCTATGGCTACACCTTC
CSATTPGPYGYTF
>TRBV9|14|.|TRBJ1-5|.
TGTGCCAGCGACCACGGGGACAGCAATCAGCCCCAGCATTTT
CASDHGDSNQPQHF
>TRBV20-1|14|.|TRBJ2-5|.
TGCAGTGCTGGGAGAGTCGATACCCAAGAGACCCAGTACTTC
CSAGRVDTQETQYF
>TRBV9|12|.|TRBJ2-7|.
TGTGCCAGCAGCGCACTCCAGGGTTTGCAGTACTTC
CASSALQGLQYF
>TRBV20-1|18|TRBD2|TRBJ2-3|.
TGCAGTGCTAGATCTACTTCGGGAGGGCCTTCTGTATGGGATACGCAGTATTTT
CSARSTSGGPSVWDTQYF
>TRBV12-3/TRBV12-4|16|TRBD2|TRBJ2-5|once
TGTGCCAGCAGTTTGGGGGGACTAGCGGCGGAAGAGACCCAGTACTTC
CASSLGGLAAEETQYF
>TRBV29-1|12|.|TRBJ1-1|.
TGCAGCGTTGGCCTCGCAGGGACTGAAGCTTTCTTT
CSVGLAGTEAFF
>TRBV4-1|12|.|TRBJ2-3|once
TGCGCCAGCAGCCAAGAACCAGAGTTGCAGTATTTT
CASSQEPELQYF
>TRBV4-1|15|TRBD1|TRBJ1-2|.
TGCGCCAGCAGCGTACCGGGACAGACCACTCATGGCTACACCTTC
CASSVPGQTTHGYTF
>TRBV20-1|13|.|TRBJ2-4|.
TGCAGTGCTAGAGGAGGAGACGGAGGCATTCAGTACTTC
CSARGGDGGIQYF
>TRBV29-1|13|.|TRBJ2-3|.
TGCAGCTCCGGCCCAGGGCACACAGATACGCAGTATTTT
CSSGPGHTDTQYF
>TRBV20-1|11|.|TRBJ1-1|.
TGCAGTGCTAGATACGGACAGACCGCTTTCTTT
CSARYGQTAFF
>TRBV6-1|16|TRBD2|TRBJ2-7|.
TGTGCCAGCAGCACGGGTTTCGGGACTAGCTTGAACGAGCAGTACTTC
CASSTGFGTSLNEQYF
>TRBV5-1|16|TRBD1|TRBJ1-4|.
TGCGCCAGCAGTTTGACACCGACAGGGGGCCGGGAAAAACTGTTTTTT
CASSLTPTGGREKLFF
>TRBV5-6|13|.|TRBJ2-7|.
TGTGCCAGCAGCCAGCGACACTCCTACGAGCAGTACTTC
CASSQRHSYEQYF
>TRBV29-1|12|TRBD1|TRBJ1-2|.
TGCAGCGTTGAGAGGACAGGGGGTTCCTACACCTTC
CSVERTGGSYTF
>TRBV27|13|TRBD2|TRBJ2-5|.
TGTGCCAGCAGTCCAGGGACTATTGAGACCCAGTACTTC
CASSPGTIETQYF
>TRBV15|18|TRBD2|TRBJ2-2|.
TGTGCCACCAGCGGCCGGACTAGCGGGACGGGTGGCACCGGGGAGCTGTTTTTT
CATSGRTSGTGGTGELFF
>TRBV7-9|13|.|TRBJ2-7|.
TGTGCCAGCAGCTTAGGGTTCGGCTACGAGCAGTACTTC
CASSLGFGYEQYF
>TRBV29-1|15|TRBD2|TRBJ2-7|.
TGCAGCGTTGAAGCCCCGCGGGGGGCACCCTACGAGCAGTACTTC
CSVEAPRGAPYEQYF
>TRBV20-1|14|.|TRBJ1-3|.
TGCAGTACCCAGGACTTACACTCTGGAAACACCATATATTTT
CSTQDLHSGNTIYF
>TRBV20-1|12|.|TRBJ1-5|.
TGCAGCTTAGGGGGTCTTGATCAGCCCCAGCATTTT
CSLGGLDQPQHF
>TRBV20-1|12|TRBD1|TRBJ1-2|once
TGCAGCGCCCCTGGGACAGCGCGTGGCTACACCTTC
CSAPGTARGYTF
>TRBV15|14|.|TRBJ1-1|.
TGTGCCACCGCTCCGGGGCCCAAGGTCACTGAAGCTTTCTTT
CATAPGPKVTEAFF